This T cell receptor (beta chain) was documented in a study of blood T cells in healthy people across ages. In germline, CDR1 is LGHNT, CDR2 FRNRAP. The CDR3 extends over 14 amino acids. Alongside a J-beta primer mix, a sample-barcoded 5' primer served in a second PCR lasting 7 to 11 cycles. MiXCR, run by TCRdb on the 5' RACE reads, gives a single entry per CDR3 protein. The sample carries some 760,000 distinct CDR3 sequences, about 25% recorded once. This sample was shared with a second study, whose subject was T cells of mothers and their children.

The chain recombines TRBV12-5 with TRBJ2-5; no reliable D call. Gene TRBJ2-1 matches the end of the DNA better, so the J call may be wrong. Sequenced sample: blood. The source of this sequence is a boy between 10 and 17 years old in good health. The CDR3 coding sequence is TGTGCTAGTGGTTTGACCCCCGACTACAATGAGCAGTTCTTC. As protein: CASGLTPDYNEQFF.